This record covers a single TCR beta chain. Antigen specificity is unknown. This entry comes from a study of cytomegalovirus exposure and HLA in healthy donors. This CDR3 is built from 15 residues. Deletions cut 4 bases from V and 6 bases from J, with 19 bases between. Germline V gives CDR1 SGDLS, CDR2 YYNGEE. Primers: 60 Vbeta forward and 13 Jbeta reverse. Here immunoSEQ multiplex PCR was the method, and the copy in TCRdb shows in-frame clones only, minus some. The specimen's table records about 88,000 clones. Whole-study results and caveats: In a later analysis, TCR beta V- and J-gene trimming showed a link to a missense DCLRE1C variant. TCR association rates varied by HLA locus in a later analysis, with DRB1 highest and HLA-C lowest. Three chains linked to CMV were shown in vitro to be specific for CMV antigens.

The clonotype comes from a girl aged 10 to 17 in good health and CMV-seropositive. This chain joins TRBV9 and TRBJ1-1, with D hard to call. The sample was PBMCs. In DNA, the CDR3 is TGTGCCAGCAGCCCCCATATAGAGGTAGCGGCTGAAGCTTTCTTT. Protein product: CASSPHIEVAAEAFF.